This TCR beta chain was captured by sequencing in a study of control samples from healthy donors and cancer patients. Here immunoSEQ multiplex PCR was the method, and the copy in TCRdb shows in-frame clones only, minus some. The sample records around 110,000 clones, around 89% being singletons. Trimming removed 0 bases from V and 1 base from J; junction bases left unmatched: 8. Germline CDR1 reads SGHTA; CDR2 reads FQGNSA. The CDR3 runs to 20 residues. The chain combines TRBV7-2 with TRBJ2-4, with 14 bases that match TRBD2. The sample was PBMCs. The sequence came from a woman in her forties or fifties with colorectal cancer. The chain's CDR3 is CASSLAPGLAGARAKNIQYF. CDR3 bases: TGTGCCAGCAGCTTAGCCCCGGGACTAGCGGGAGCCCGTGCCAAAAACATTCAGTACTTC.